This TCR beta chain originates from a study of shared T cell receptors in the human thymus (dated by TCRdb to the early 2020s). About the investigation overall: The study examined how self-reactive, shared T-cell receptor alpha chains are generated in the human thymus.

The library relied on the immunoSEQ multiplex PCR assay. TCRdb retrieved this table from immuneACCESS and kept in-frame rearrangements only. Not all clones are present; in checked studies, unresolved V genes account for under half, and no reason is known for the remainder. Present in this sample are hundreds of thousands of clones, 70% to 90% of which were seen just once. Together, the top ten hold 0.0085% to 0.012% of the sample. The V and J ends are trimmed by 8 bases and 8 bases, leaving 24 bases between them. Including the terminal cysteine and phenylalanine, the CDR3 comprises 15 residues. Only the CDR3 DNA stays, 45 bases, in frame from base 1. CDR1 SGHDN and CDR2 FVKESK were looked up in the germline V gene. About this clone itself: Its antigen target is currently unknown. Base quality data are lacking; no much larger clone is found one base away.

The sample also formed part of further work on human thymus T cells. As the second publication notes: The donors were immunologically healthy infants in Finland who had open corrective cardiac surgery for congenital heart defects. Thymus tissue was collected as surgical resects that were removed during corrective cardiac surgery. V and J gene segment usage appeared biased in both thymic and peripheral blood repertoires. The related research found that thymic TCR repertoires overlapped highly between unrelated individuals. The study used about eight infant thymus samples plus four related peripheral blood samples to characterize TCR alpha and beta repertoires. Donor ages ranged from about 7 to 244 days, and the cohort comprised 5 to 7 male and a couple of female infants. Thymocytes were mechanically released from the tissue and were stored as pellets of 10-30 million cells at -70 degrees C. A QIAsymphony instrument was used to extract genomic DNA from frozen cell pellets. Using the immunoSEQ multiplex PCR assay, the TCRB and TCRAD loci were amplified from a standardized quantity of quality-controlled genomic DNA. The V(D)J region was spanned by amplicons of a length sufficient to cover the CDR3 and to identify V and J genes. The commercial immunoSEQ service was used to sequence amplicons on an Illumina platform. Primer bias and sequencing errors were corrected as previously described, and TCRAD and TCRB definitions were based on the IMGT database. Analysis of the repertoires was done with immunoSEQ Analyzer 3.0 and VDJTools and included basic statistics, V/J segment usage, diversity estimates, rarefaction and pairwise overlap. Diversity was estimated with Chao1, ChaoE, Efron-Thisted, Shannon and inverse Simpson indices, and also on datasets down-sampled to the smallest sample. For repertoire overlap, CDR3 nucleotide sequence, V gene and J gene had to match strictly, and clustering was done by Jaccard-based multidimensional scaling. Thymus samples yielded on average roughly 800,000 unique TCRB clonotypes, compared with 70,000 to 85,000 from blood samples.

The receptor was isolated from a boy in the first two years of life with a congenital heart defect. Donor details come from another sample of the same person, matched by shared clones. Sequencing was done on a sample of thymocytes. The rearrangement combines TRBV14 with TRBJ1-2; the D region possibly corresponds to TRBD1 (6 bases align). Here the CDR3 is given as CASELIPTGERGYTF. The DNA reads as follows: TGTGCCAGCGAACTCATCCCGACAGGCGAGCGGGGCTACACCTTC. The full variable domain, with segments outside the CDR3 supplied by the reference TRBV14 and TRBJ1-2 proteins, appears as EAGVTQFPSHSVIEKGQTVTLRCDPISGHDNLYWYRRVMGKEIKFLLHFVKESKQDESGMPNNRFLAERTGGTYSTLKVQPAELEDSGVYFCASELIPTGERGYTFGSGTRLTVV.